The clone carrying this T cell receptor (beta chain) was seen at least ten times. What it binds is not known. Relative to the germline gene, one junction end is altered; a read error may explain this. The entry originates in a study of regulatory T cells in long-lasting Graves disease. Whole-study findings and limits: Persistent Graves' cases showed lower TCR diversity than newly diagnosed cases. TRBV28, TRBJ1-2 and TRBJ2-5 were segments that persistent disease favored.

Combining iRepertoire HTBI primers with Arm-PCR of CDR3 regions, the authors built TCR beta libraries. TCRdb re-derived calls from the multiplex PCR reads in MiXCR, one entry per CDR3 protein. The sample lists some 500,000 distinct CDR3 sequences, less than 15% seen once, with roughly 10% in the top ten. The CDR3 is 13 residues long. Per the germline V gene, CDR1 is SGHRS and CDR2 is YFSETQ. Time point given: newly diagnosed GD, antithyroid drugs for less than 3 months. There was RNA extracted from PBMCs, and the TCR library was made from it. The same specimen was also included in a second study, on T cells in Graves' hyperthyroidism and ophthalmopathy. That paper notes: A first-round RT-PCR of the TCR CDR3 used the HTBI primer set. The model anticipated ophthalmopathy a median about 7 months pre-onset.

This sample comprised peripheral blood mononuclear cells (PBMCs), obtained at new diagnosis, from a patient treated with antithyroid drugs. The rearrangement joins TRBV5-1 to TRBJ2-3; the D gene could be TRBD1 or TRBD2 (5 bases each). The receptor comes from a man under 40 with Graves disease. The CDR3 bases are TGTGCCAGCAGCAGCGGACAACCAGATACGCAGTATTTT. It is translated as CASSSGQPDTQYF.